This T cell receptor (beta chain) was observed in a study of CD8+ T cells in alopecia areata (dated by TCRdb to the late 2010s). Context from the whole study: Treated patients were enrolled in an open-label pilot trial of oral tofacitinib at 5 to 10 mg twice daily for moderate-to-severe alopecia areata. Patients received tofacitinib for 6 to 18 months and were then followed off drug for 6 months to check for delayed response and recurrence. Disease severity in treated patients was measured with the SALT score, which quantifies the percentage of affected scalp surface area. High-throughput TCRbeta sequencing was used to examine T cell clonal expansion in alopecia areata in both the C3H/HeJ mouse model and human patients. Scalp tissue and sorted CD4+ and CD8+ peripheral blood T cells from patchy and totalis/universalis alopecia areata patients and from healthy controls were covered by human TCRbeta sequencing. Biopsies were taken from tofacitinib-treated patients at baseline and at 4 and 24 weeks of treatment, and a later scalp biopsy was taken in several of the tofacitinib-treated patients. Clonality in the scalp was compared among normal scalp (n=4), patchy alopecia areata scalp (n=8), and alopecia totalis/universalis scalp (n=8). RNA was obtained with the PAXgene miRNA kit for fixed scalp, the miRNeasy kit for PBMCs, and the RNeasy kit for mouse skin. TCRbeta CDR3 regions were amplified by immunoSEQ multiplex PCR using 35 Vbeta forward and 13 Jbeta reverse primers. On the study overall, not on this receptor specifically: Lesional scalp, especially in alopecia totalis/universalis, showed higher clonality and more expanded CD8+ clones than normal scalp, suggesting antigenic drive. During tofacitinib treatment, many expanded lesional clones remained in scalp and blood, and this persistence may partly explain relapse after treatment is stopped. Unlike mouse skin, where gammadelta T cells dominate, normal human skin contains resident alphabeta T cells that get sequenced too, which complicates analysis of the scalp TCR repertoire. Because the treated cohort was small and included a single nonresponder, larger studies are needed to assess links between baseline CD8+ expansion and response. Compared with mice, TCR sequences shared between patients were less clear, possibly partly because of HLA diversity across the patient population. With tofacitinib, both scalp clonality and the number of expanded CD8+ clones among the top 100 scalp clones went down significantly.

The sample's treatment or condition, from its label and the paper: oral pan-JAK inhibitor, 5-10 mg twice daily. Lesional scalp punch biopsies and peripheral blood were collected from alopecia areata patients. PBMCs were isolated by density centrifugation and stained for CD3, CD4 and CD8, after which CD4+ and CD8+ T cells were sorted on a FACSAria. The germline V gene specifies SQVTM as CDR1 and ANQGSEA as CDR2. V and J lose 4 bases and 0 bases, and a span of 12 bases separates them. The cysteine opens and the phenylalanine closes a CDR3 of 15 amino acids. Solely the CDR3 DNA is kept, with 45 bases framed from the first base. Library construction relied on the immunoSEQ multiplex PCR assay. To provide template for TCR sequencing, every sample had RNA extracted and reverse transcribed into cDNA. First-strand cDNA was synthesized using SuperScript III with a 2:1 mix of oligo-dT and random hexamers. A synthetic immune receptor repertoire was used to gauge amplification bias, and whatever bias remained was removed computationally. On the study's bioinformatics: Raw reads were preprocessed for error removal, and CDR3 was defined according to IMGT conventions as running from the conserved cysteine to phenylalanine. Clonality was calculated as 1 minus Shannon entropy normalized by log2 of the number of productive unique TCRs. Scalp TCRbeta sequences were cross-referenced with sorted blood CD4 and CD8 repertoires so that the CD4 or CD8 identity of scalp clones could be inferred. What TCRdb holds here is the immuneACCESS table cut down to in-frame rearrangements. Part of the clones is not present; checked against another copy, under half of the missing clones reflect an unresolved V gene, and the others are unexplained. That table gives V, J and clone size, and the DNA gave D and trimming. The sample contains nearly 95,000 clones, approximately 70% of them found a single time. Clones ranked in the top ten supply 17% of the sample.

This clone has more than one count but fewer than ten. The antigen this receptor binds is unknown. No much larger clone is present one base from it, and per-base qualities are unavailable. The clonotype was recovered from a human donor with alopecia areata. The rearranged segments are TRBV29-1 and TRBJ2-2, with a weak D call of TRBD1 (6 bases match). The sample was CD8+ T cells sorted from blood, taken at roughly week 45, from a patient treated with tofacitinib. The CDR3 region has the sequence CSVGGQPANTGELFF. DNA sequence: TGCAGCGTTGGGGGGCAGCCCGCGAACACCGGGGAGCTGTTTTTT.